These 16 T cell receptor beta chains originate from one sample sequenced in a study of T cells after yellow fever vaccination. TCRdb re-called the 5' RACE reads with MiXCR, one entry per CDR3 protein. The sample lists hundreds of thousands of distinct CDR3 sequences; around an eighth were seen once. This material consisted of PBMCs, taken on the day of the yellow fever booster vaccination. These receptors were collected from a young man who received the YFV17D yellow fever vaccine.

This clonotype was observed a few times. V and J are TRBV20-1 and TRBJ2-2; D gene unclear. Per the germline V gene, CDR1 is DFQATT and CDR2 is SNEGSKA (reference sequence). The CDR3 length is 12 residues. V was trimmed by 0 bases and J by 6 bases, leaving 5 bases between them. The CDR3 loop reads CSARDRPGELFF. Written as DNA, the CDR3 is TGCAGTGCTAGAGACCGGCCCGGGGAGCTGTTTTTT.

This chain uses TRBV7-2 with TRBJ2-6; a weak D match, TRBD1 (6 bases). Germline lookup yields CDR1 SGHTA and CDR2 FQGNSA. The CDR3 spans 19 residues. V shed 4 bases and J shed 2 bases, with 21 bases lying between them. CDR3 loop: CASSSTPGVNRAGANVLTF. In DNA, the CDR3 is TGTGCCAGCAGCTCAACCCCCGGAGTCAACAGGGCTGGGGCCAACGTCCTGACTTTC.

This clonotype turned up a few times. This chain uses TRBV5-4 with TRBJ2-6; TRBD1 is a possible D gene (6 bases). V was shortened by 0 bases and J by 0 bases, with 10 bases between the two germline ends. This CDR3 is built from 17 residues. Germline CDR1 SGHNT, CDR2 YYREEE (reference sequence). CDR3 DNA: TGTGCCAGCAGCTTGGTAGGCAGGGGCTCTGGGGCCAACGTCCTGACTTTC. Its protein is CASSLVGRGSGANVLTF.

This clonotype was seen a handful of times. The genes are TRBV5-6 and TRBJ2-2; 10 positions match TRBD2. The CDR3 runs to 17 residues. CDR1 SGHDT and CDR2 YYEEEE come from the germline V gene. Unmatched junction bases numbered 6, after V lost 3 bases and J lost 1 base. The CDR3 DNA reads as TGTGCCAGCAGCTCACTAGCGGGGAAATTGAACACCGGGGAGCTGTTTTTT. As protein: CASSSLAGKLNTGELFF.

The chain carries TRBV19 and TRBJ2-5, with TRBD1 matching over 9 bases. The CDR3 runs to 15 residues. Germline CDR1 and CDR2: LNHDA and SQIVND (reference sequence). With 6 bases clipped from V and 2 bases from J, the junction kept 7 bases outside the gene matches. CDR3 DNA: TGTGCCAGTAGGAAACAGGGGGCAAAACAAGAGACCCAGTACTTC. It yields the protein CASRKQGAKQETQYF.

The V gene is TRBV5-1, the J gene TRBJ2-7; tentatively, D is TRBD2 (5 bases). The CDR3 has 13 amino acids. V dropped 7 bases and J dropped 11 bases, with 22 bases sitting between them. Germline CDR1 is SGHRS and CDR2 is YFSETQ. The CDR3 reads CASADPSGLRKYF. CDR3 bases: TGCGCCAGCGCCGACCCCAGCGGTCTACGAAAGTACTTC.

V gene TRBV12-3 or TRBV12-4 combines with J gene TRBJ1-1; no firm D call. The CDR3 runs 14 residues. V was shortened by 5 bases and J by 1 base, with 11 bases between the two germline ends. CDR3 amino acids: CASSRLSSNTEAFF. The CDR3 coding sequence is TGTGCCAGCAGTCGCCTGAGCTCGAACACTGAAGCTTTCTTT.

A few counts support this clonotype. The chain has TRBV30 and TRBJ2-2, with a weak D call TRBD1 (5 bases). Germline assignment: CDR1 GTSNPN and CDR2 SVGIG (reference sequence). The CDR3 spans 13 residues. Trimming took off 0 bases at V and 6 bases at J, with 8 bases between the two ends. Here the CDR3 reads CAWSVRGSGELFF. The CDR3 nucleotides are TGTGCCTGGAGTGTAAGGGGATCCGGGGAGCTGTTTTTT.

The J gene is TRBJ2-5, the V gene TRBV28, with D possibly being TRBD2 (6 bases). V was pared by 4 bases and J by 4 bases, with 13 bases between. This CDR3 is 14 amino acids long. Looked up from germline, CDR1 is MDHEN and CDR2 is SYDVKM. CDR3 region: CASSSPVGGETQYF. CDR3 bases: TGTGCCAGCAGTTCACCAGTGGGGGGAGAGACCCAGTACTTC.

DNA of the CDR3: TGTGCCAGCAGTTTACGGAGTAGACAGGGAATCACAGATACGCAGTATTTT. Translation: CASSLRSRQGITDTQYF. The V gene is TRBV12-3 or TRBV12-4, the J gene TRBJ2-3; 7 bases map to TRBD1. The V and J ends lost 2 bases and 2 bases, in that order; junction bases with no gene match: 10. The CDR3 totals 17 residues.

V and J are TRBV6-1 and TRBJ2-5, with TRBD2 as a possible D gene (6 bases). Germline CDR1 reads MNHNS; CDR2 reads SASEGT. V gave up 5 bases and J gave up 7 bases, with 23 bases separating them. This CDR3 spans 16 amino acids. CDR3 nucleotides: TGTGCCAGCAGTAAAACGACTAGAGTCCCCTATGTGACCCAGTACTTC. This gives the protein CASSKTTRVPYVTQYF.

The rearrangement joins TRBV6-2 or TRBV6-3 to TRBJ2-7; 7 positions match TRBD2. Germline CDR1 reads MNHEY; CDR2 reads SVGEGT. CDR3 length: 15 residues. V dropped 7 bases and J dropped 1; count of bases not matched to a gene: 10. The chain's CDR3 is CASTPFGRSSYEQYF. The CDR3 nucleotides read TGTGCCAGCACCCCTTTCGGGAGGTCGTCCTACGAGCAGTACTTC.

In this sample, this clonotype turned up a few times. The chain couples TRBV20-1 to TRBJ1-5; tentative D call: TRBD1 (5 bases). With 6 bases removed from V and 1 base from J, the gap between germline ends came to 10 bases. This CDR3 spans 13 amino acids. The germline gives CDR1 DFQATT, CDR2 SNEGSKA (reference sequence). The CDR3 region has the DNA TGCAGTGCAACAGGTTCAAGCAATCAGCCCCAGCATTTT. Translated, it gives CSATGSSNQPQHF.

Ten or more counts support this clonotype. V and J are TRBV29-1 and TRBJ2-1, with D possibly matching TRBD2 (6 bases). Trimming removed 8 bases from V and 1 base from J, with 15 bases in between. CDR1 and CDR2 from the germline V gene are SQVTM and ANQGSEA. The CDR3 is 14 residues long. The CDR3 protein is CSSLWRESYNEQFF. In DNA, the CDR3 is TGCAGCTCCCTGTGGCGGGAATCCTACAATGAGCAGTTCTTC.

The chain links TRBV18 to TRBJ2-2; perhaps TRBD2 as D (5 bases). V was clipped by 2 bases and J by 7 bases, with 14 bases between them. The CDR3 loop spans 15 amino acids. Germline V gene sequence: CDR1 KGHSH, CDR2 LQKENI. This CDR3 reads CASSPGSGTNGELFF. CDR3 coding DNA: TGTGCCAGCTCACCAGGGAGCGGAACAAACGGGGAGCTGTTTTTT.

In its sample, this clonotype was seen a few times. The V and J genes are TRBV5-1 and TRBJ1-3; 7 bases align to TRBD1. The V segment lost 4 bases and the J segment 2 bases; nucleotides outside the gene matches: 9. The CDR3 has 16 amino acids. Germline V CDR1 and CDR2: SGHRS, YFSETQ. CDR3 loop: CASSVTGERTGNTIYF. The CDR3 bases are TGCGCCAGCAGCGTAACAGGGGAGAGGACTGGAAACACCATATATTTT.